These T cell receptor beta chains were read from a single sample in a study of beta chain features in type 1 diabetes. Clones were sequenced by immunoSEQ multiplex PCR, and TCRdb holds only the in-frame ones, with some missing. The data hold hundreds of thousands of clones, with 9.6% observed a single time. Source material: naive CD4+ T cells from blood. The source of these receptors is a woman in her late teens or twenties in good health. Each CDR3 is given with its conserved first and last residue. The order of the fields is J gene, D gene, V gene, clone size, CDR3 protein, CDR3 DNA. A D gene is named only where the DNA matches it firmly. Only part of the rows carry a size: once, few, many, or a class if the clone is expanded.

TRBJ2-1,TRBD1,TRBV5-1,few,CASSLETGAHNEQFF,TGCGCCAGCAGCCTCGAGACAGGGGCCCACAATGAGCAGTTCTTC
TRBJ2-1,-,TRBV5-8,-,CASRWRGKDNEQFF,TGTGCCAGCAGATGGAGAGGGAAAGACAATGAGCAGTTCTTC
TRBJ2-1,-,TRBV5-1,few,CASSLAPGHPDNEQFF,TGCGCCAGCAGCTTGGCCCCAGGACACCCGGACAATGAGCAGTTCTTC
TRBJ2-3,TRBD1,TRBV5-1,few,CASSLVAGGPDTQYF,TGCGCCAGCAGCTTGGTCGCAGGGGGCCCAGATACGCAGTATTTT
TRBJ1-1,-,TRBV5-6,-,CASSLTRLLNTEAFF,TGTGCCAGCAGCCTGACAAGGCTCCTGAACACTGAAGCTTTCTTT
TRBJ2-1,-,TRBV5-4,-,CASKGWDSEQFF,TGTGCCAGCAAGGGTTGGGACTCGGAGCAGTTCTTC
TRBJ2-3,-,TRBV18,-,CASSPDKTGGTDTQYF,TGTGCCAGCTCACCAGATAAGACAGGAGGCACAGATACGCAGTATTTT
TRBJ1-3,-,TRBV5-6,few,CASSSLSGNTIYF,TGTGCCAGCAGCAGCCTCTCTGGAAACACCATATATTTT
TRBJ2-3,TRBD2,TRBV18,-,CASSPSMAHHGGDTQYF,TGTGCCAGCTCACCCTCGATGGCGCACCACGGGGGGGATACGCAGTATTTT
TRBJ1-2,-,TRBV2,few,CASGAGAGYGYTF,TGTGCCAGCGGCGCAGGGGCCGGCTATGGCTACACCTTC
TRBJ1-1,-,TRBV2,few,CASTEYPSAEAFF,TGTGCCAGCACCGAATATCCCTCGGCTGAAGCTTTCTTT
TRBJ2-7,-,TRBV5-4,-,CASSPGGIGSNEQYF,TGTGCCAGCAGCCCCGGCGGGATTGGTAGCAACGAGCAGTACTTC
TRBJ1-1,-,TRBV10-1,-,CASSDIPNTEAFF,TGCGCCAGCAGTGATATCCCGAACACTGAAGCTTTCTTT
TRBJ1-5,TRBD1,TRBV19,-,CASSTRTGGSQPQHF,TGTGCCAGTAGTACAAGGACAGGGGGCAGTCAGCCCCAGCATTTT
TRBJ1-2,-,TRBV7-9,few,CASSLRQTDGYTF,TGTGCCAGCAGCTTAAGACAGACGGATGGCTACACCTTC
TRBJ1-1,-,TRBV6-1,-,CASSVSNKKNTEAFF,TGTGCCAGCAGTGTCAGTAATAAGAAGAACACTGAAGCTTTCTTT
TRBJ2-1,-,TRBV4-1,many,CASGGWNNEQFF,TGCGCCAGCGGCGGGTGGAACAATGAGCAGTTCTTC
TRBJ2-5,-,TRBV29-1,many,CSELSESAQYF,TGCAGCGAACTTAGCGAATCGGCCCAGTACTTC
TRBJ2-3,TRBD2,TRBV10-3,few,CAIKREEVDTQYF,TGTGCCATCAAGCGGGAGGAGGTAGATACGCAGTATTTT
TRBJ2-3,-,TRBV19,-,CASQRGQSDTQYF,TGTGCCAGCCAACGCGGACAGTCAGATACGCAGTATTTT
TRBJ1-1,-,TRBV19,few,CASSRVERRTEAFF,TGTGCCAGTAGTAGGGTCGAGCGGCGAACTGAAGCTTTCTTT
TRBJ2-1,TRBD2,TRBV5-1,-,CASSGGVYNEQFF,TGCGCCAGCAGTGGGGGGGTGTACAATGAGCAGTTCTTC
TRBJ2-2,-,TRBV9,few,CASSVVSSSNTGELFF,TGTGCCAGCAGCGTAGTTAGTTCTTCGAACACCGGGGAGCTGTTTTTT
TRBJ1-2,TRBD1,TRBV5-1,-,CASTQGAIYGYTF,TGCGCCAGCACCCAGGGGGCGATCTATGGCTACACCTTC
TRBJ1-1,-,TRBV6-6,few,CASSYGAEAFF,TGTGCCAGCAGTTACGGAGCCGAAGCTTTCTTT
TRBJ2-7,TRBD1,TRBV6-1,-,CASRDRASSYEQYF,TGTGCCAGCAGGGACAGGGCAAGCTCCTACGAGCAGTACTTC
TRBJ1-2,-,TRBV6-1,once,CASTAVGLGYGYTF,TGTGCCAGCACTGCCGTGGGACTGGGCTATGGCTACACCTTC